The T cell receptor (beta chain) described here comes from a study of blood T cell repertoires in COVID-19. Study-level information: COVID-19 samples, acute and convalescent, were from the United States, Italy and Spain. In each case, the material was cDNA or gDNA derived from T cells, B-cell-depleted T cells, or PBMCs.

In Seattle, patients joined the study during active infection and were tracked longitudinally. J gave up 1 base and V 4 bases, and 4 bases lay outside the gene matches. The CDR3 loop spans 16 amino acids. CDR1 and CDR2 (germline): SGHRS, YFSETQ. Assay used: immunoSEQ multiplex PCR; TCRdb lists only in-frame clones, some missing. The sample has roughly 45,000 clones; 70% to 90% are singletons. The chain employs TRBV5-1 and TRBJ2-3; TRBD2 aligns across 12 bases. The sequence derives from a woman older than 75 with COVID-19, enrolled during active disease. The sample consisted of peripheral blood. In DNA, the CDR3 is TGCGCCAGCAGCCCTAGGACTAGCGGGGGCACAGATACGCAGTATTTT. This sequence encodes CASSPRTSGGTDTQYF. Full variable domain (missing parts from reference TRBV5-1 and TRBJ2-3): KAGVTQTPRYLIKTRGQQVTLSCSPISGHRSVSWYQQTPGQGLQFLFEYFSETQRNKGNFPGRFSGRQFSNSRSEMNVSTLELGDSALYLCASSPRTSGGTDTQYFGPGTRLTVL.